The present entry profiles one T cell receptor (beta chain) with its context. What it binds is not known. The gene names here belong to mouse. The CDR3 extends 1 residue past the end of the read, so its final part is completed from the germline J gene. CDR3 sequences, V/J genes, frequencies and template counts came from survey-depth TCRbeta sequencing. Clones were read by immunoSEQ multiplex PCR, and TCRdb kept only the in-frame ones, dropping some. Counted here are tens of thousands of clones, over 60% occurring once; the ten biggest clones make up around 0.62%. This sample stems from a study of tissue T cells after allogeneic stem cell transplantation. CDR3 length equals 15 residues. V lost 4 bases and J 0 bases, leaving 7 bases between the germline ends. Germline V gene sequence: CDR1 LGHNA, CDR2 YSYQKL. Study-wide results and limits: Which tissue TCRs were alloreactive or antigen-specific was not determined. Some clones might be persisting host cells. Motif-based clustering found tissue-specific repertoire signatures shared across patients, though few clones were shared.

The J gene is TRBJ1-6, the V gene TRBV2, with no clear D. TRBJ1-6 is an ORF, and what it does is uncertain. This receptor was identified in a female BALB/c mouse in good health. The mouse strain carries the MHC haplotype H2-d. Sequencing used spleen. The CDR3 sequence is CASSPQDSYNSPLYF. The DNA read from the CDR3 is TGTGCCAGCAGCCCTCAGGATTCCTATAATTCGCCCCTCTAC.